Listed here is a single T cell receptor (beta chain). Its antigen is not known. The data derive from a study of radiotherapy plus CTLA-4 blockade in lung cancer. This CDR3 has 16 residues. CDR1 and CDR2 from the germline V gene are SGHDT and YYEEEE. V lost 3 bases to trimming and J lost 2 bases, with 14 bases between them. The repertoire was sequenced with immunoSEQ multiplex PCR; TCRdb's copy has only in-frame clones and lacks some. This repertoire shows 85,000 to 100,000 clones, 70% to 90% found once; its top ten account for over 15%. Findings and caveats of the study: After treatment with radiotherapy plus ipilimumab, TCR clones that came from the tumor expanded in blood. Per reports, early blood T cell clone dynamics, plus interferon-beta, forecast response most strongly.

The source was peripheral blood, collected from a patient treated with radiotherapy plus ipilimumab. The chain joins TRBV5-6 to TRBJ1-4; no definite D call. The clonotype comes from a human donor with non-small cell lung cancer that progressed on radiotherapy plus ipilimumab. The CDR3 is CASSWRVGVTNEKLFF. DNA of the CDR3: TGTGCCAGCAGCTGGAGGGTTGGGGTGACTAATGAAAAACTGTTTTTT.